Described below is a single T cell receptor (beta chain) sequence and its context. Its antigen is unidentified. Deep was the level used in running the assay. Produced via immunoSEQ multiplex PCR; TCRdb's table is partial and in-frame only. The sample shows 2 million to 2.5 million clones, approximately 93% of them seen only once. The junction had 9 bases not matched to a gene; V was cut back by 7 bases and J by 8 bases. CDR1 and CDR2 from the germline V gene are MNHNY and SVGAGI (reference sequence). CDR3 size: 13 residues. These data come from a study of shared clonotypes between healthy human individuals. Study overall: CD4 naive cells filled three plates per donor, CD4 memory three, CD8 naive two and CD8 memory one. The study, taken as a whole, reports: Estimated richness was generally greater in naive than memory subsets. Shared clonotypes across all four donors exceeded non-shared ones in generation probability.

Sequencing was carried out using naive CD4+ T cells from PBMCs. Subset given: CD45RA+ positively selected. V gene TRBV6-6 combines with J gene TRBJ1-2; TRBD1 matches at 8 bases. This receptor was identified in a man in his late teens or twenties in good health. Some clones in this sample may be carry-over from other donors' samples. CDR3 loop: CASTRQDRDGYTF. DNA for the CDR3: TGTGCCAGCACCCGACAGGACAGGGACGGCTACACCTTC.